This T cell receptor beta chain emerged from a study of cytomegalovirus exposure and HLA in healthy donors. At the level of the study: In a later analysis, it was reported that the roughly 130 validation repertoires had been produced on the same platform as the 500 to 850 repertoires belonging to the first cohort.

Clones were read by immunoSEQ multiplex PCR, and TCRdb kept only the in-frame ones, dropping some. The sample holds some 250,000 clones; around 85% are singletons and the top ten take around 1.2%. The CDR3 contains 15 residues. The J segment lost 5 bases and the V segment lost 3 bases, leaving 8 bases of the junction unmatched. Germline assignment: CDR1 MGHRA and CDR2 YSYEKL. The TCR comes from a woman in her thirties in good health and CMV-seropositive. The chain recombines TRBV4-1 with TRBJ2-5, with TRBD2 matching over 8 bases. Source material: PBMCs. The CDR3 nucleotides read TGCGCCAGCAGCCACCCCCGACTAGCGAGGGAGACCCAGTACTTC. Encoded protein: CASSHPRLARETQYF.